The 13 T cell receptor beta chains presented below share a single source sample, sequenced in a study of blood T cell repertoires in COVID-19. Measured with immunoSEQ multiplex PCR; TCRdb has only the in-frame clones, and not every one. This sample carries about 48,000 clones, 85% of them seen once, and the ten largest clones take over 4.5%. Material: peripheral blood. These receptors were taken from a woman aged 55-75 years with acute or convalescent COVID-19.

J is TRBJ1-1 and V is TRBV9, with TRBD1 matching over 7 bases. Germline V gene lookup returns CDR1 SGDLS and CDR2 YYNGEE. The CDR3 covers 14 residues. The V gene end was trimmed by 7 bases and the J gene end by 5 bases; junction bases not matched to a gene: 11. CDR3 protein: CASARDHRGTEAFF. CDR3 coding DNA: TGTGCCAGCGCCCGGGACCACAGGGGAACTGAAGCTTTCTTT.

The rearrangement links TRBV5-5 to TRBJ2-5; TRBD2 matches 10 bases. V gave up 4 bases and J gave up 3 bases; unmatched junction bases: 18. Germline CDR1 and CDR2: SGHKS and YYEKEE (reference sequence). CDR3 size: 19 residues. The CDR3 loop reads CASSRPLLAGGGDKETQYF. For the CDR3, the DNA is TGTGCCAGCAGCCGACCCCTTTTAGCGGGAGGCGGGGATAAAGAGACCCAGTACTTC.

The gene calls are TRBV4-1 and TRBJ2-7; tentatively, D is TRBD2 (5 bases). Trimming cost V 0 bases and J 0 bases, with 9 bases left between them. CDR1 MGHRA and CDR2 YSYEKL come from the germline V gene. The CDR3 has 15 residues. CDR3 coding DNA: TGCGCCAGCAGCCAAGACGGACTGAGCTCCTACGAGCAGTACTTC. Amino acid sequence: CASSQDGLSSYEQYF.

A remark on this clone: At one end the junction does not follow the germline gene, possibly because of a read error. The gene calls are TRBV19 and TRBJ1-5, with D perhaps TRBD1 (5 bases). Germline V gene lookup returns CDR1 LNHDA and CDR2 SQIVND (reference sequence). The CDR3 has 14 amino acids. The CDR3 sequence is CASSMSRGNQPQHF. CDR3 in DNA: TGTGCCAGTAGTATGAGTAGGGGCAACCAGCCCCAGCATTTT.

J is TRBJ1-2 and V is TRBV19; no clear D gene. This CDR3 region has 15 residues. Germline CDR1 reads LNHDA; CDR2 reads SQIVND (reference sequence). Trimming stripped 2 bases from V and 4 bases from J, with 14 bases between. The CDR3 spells CASSIPMARLYGYTF. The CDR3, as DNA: TGTGCCAGTAGTATACCTATGGCCCGACTCTATGGCTACACCTTC.

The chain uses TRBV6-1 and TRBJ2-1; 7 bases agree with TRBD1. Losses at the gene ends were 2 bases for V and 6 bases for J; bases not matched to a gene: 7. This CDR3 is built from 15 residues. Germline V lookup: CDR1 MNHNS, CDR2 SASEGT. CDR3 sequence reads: CASSELGRGSNEQFF. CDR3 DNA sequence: TGTGCCAGCAGTGAATTGGGCAGGGGGTCCAATGAGCAGTTCTTC.

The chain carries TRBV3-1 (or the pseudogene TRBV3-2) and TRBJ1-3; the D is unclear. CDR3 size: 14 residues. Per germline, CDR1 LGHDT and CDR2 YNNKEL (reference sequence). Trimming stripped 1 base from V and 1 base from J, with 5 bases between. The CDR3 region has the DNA TGTGCCAGCAGCCAAGCAGGTTCTGGAAACACCATATATTTT. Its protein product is CASSQAGSGNTIYF.

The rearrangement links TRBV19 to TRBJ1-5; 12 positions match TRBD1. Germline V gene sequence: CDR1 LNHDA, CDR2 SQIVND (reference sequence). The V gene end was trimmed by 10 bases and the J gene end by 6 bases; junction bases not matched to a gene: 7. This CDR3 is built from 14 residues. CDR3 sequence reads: CATSGTGGVQPQHF. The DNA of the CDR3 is TGTGCCACCAGCGGGACAGGGGGCGTTCAGCCCCAGCATTTT.

The CDR3 is CSASKTGMYGYTF. The CDR3 DNA reads as TGCAGTGCTAGTAAGACAGGGATGTATGGCTACACCTTC. The V gene is TRBV20-1, the J gene TRBJ1-2; 7 bases line up with TRBD1. Looked up from germline, CDR1 is DFQATT and CDR2 is SNEGSKA (reference sequence). The CDR3 is 13 residues long. V lost 3 bases, J lost 5 bases, and 6 bases stayed unmatched.

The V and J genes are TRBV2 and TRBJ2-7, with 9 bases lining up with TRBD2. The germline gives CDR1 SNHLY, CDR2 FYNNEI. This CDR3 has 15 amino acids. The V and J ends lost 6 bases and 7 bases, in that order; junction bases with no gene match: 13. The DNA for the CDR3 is TGTGCCAGCAGAAGGGGGTCTAGCGGGATAGGAGAGCAGTACTTC. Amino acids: CASRRGSSGIGEQYF.

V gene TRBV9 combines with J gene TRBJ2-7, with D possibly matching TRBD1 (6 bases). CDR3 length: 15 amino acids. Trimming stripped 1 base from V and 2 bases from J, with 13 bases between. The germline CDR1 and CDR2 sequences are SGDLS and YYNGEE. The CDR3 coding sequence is TGTGCCAGCAGCGTAAGGCCAGGGGAGACCTACGAGCAGTACTTC. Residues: CASSVRPGETYEQYF. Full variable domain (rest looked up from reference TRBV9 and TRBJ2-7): DSGVTQTPKHLITATGQRVTLRCSPRSGDLSVYWYQQSLDQGLQFLIQYYNGEERAKGNILERFSAQQFPDLHSELNLSSLELGDSALYFCASSVRPGETYEQYFGPGTRLTVT.

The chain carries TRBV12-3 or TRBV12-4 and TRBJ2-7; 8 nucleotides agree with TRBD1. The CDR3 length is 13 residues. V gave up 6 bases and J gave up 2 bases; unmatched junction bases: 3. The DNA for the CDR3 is TGTGCCAGCAGACGGACAGGGACCTACGAGCAGTACTTC. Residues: CASRRTGTYEQYF.

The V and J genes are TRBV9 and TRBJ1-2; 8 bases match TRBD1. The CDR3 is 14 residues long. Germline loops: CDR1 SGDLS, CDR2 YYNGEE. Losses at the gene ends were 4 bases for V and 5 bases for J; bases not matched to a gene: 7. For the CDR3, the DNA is TGTGCCAGCAGCCCAGGACAGGGCGAGTATGGCTACACCTTC. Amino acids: CASSPGQGEYGYTF.